These 5 T cell receptor beta chains were all obtained from the same sample, sequenced in a study of cytomegalovirus exposure and HLA in healthy donors. In the PCR, 60 Vbeta and 13 Jbeta primers were used. Sequencing used immunoSEQ multiplex PCR; TCRdb keeps in-frame clones, though not all of them. The repertoire holds over 65,000 clones, around 80% seen once, with approximately 7.8% in the top ten. The sequencing sample was made of PBMCs. Receptors originate from a young woman in good health and CMV-seropositive.

The gene calls are TRBV11-2 and TRBJ2-2; possible D gene TRBD1, 6 bases. The CDR3 has 15 amino acids. Trimming removed 5 bases from V and 1 base from J, with 11 bases in between. Looked up from germline, CDR1 is SGHAT and CDR2 is FQNNGV. Here the CDR3 reads CASSREQGNTGELFF. DNA for the CDR3: TGTGCCAGCAGCCGTGAACAGGGGAACACCGGGGAGCTGTTTTTT.

This clone showed up just a few times. The rearrangement joins TRBV9 to TRBJ2-1; perhaps TRBD2 as D (7 bases). V gave up 2 bases and J gave up 7 bases, with 13 bases separating them. The CDR3 loop spans 14 amino acids. Germline values: CDR1 SGDLS, CDR2 YYNGEE. The CDR3 coding sequence is TGTGCCAGCAGCGTTTTAGGGGGGGGAAATGAGCAGTTCTTC. The encoded protein is CASSVLGGGNEQFF.

The chain joins TRBV7-2 to TRBJ1-2, with D maybe TRBD1 (6 bases). CDR1 is SGHTA and CDR2 is FQGNSA in the germline V gene. V dropped 5 bases and J dropped 8 bases, with 15 bases sitting between them. The CDR3 sequence is 13 residues long. The CDR3 coding sequence is TGTGCCAGCAGCCCTGGGGGGGCCGCAGGCTACACCTTC. Its protein product is CASSPGGAAGYTF.

V and J are TRBV2 and TRBJ2-5, with 7 bases fitting TRBD2. The J call may be incorrect, as the DNA end agrees better with TRBJ2-7. Germline lookup yields CDR1 SNHLY and CDR2 FYNNEI. CDR3 length: 12 amino acids. CDR3 region: CASFSGTYEQYF. CDR3 DNA: TGTGCCAGCTTCAGCGGGACTTACGAGCAGTACTTC.

The genes are TRBV29-1 and TRBJ2-5, with 7 bases aligning to TRBD2. The CDR3 runs 14 residues. With V trimmed by 4 bases and J by 5 bases, 10 bases remained unmatched. Germline-derived CDR1 and CDR2 are SQVTM and ANQGSEA. DNA of the CDR3: TGCAGCGTTGGGGTGGGGGGGAAGCAGGAGACCCAGTACTTC. Amino acids: CSVGVGGKQETQYF. The full variable domain, completed using reference TRBV29-1 and TRBJ2-5, is SAVISQKPSRDICQRGTSLTIQCQVDSQVTMMFWYRQQPGQSLTLIATANQGSEATYESGFVIDKFPISRPNLTFSTLTVSNMSPEDSSIYLCSVGVGGKQETQYFGPGTRLLVL.